This T cell receptor (beta chain) was found in a study of blood T cell repertoires in COVID-19 (dated by TCRdb to 2020 to 2021). Looking at the study overall: Samples from collaborators originated in the United States, Italy and Spain and spanned both the acute and convalescent phases of COVID-19. The samples were drawn from the first 160 participants of the ongoing ImmuneRACE study and from 950 to 1,500 subjects provided by 6 global collaborators. The repertoires were released in a freely available public database intended as a resource for research on the immune response to SARS-CoV-2. The dataset comprised deeply sampled blood TCRbeta repertoires from subjects exposed to, actively infected with, or recovered from COVID-19. Nearly every sample came with metadata listing a de-identified subject ID, COVID-19 status, age in years and sex. Where available, HLA class I and class II types were taken from metadata supplied by the sample provider and were not determined by assay-based typing. The prospective study material was composed of cDNA or gDNA derived from T cells, B-cell-depleted T cells, or PBMCs. Here is what the overall study found, with its caveats: The quantity of clinical and demographic metadata differed by source and by participant and was supplied without curation.

The immunoSEQ Assay, a bias-controlled multiplex PCR, was used to amplify TCRbeta CDR3 regions from genomic DNA. The authors' analysis ran thus. The number of nucleated cells in each sample was estimated by amplification of reference gene primers within the assay. To quantify the absolute abundance of each unique TCRbeta CDR3 rearrangement, sequence reads were collapsed and filtered. For each sample, productive Simpson clonality was calculated as the square root of Simpson's diversity index across productive rearrangements. Entries here come from immuneACCESS through TCRdb and include only in-frame sequences with V and J called. Some clones fail to appear in such tables; in the studies checked, an unresolved V gene covers under half of the shortfall, and the cause of the remainder is unknown. Clone size and V and J calls were adopted from that table, with D and trimming inferred from the DNA. This sample comprises about 360,000 clones, 75% to 90% of them detected only once. The ten most abundant clones make up 7% to 7.5% of the sample.

One collaborating source in Seattle enrolled patients while the patients were actively infected and followed the patients over time throughout the course of disease. The collaborating institutions used their own protocols to collect whole blood in K2EDTA tubes. For TCRbeta analysis, collaborator samples were shipped as frozen whole blood, as isolated PBMCs, or as DNA extracted from either sample type. In the case of this clone: Its binding antigen is unknown. The sample holds no much larger clone one base away, and base qualities are not on file.

Spanning cysteine to phenylalanine, the CDR3 consists of 16 amino acids. The only DNA kept is the CDR3, 48 bases in frame from the first base. V gives up 3 bases and J gives up 2 bases, and the segment between their germline ends measures 17 bases. CDR1 MGHRA and CDR2 YSYEKL are derived from the germline V gene. This clonotype originated in a woman between 55 and 75 years old with COVID-19, enrolled during active disease. The sequence is built from TRBV4-1 and TRBJ2-7; the D gene is possibly TRBD1, with 6 bases matching. The sample comprised peripheral blood. The sequenced DNA is TGCGCCAGCAGCCAGGTACCAGGGGCTACAACCTACGAGCAGTACTTC. Its translation reads: CASSQVPGATTYEQYF.